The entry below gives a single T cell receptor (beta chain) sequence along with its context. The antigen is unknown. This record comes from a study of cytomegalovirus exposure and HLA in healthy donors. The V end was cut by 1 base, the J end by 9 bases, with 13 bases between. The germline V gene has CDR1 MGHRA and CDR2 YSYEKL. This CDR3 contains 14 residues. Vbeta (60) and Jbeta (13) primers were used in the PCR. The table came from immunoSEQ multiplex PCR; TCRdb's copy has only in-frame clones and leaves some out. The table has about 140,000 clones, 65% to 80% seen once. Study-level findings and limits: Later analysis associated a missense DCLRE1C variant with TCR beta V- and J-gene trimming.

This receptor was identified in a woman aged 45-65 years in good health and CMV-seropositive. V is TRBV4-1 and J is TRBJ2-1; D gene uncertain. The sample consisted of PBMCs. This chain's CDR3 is CASSQAVRGTEQFF. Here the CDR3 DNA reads TGCGCCAGCAGCCAAGCGGTCCGCGGCACTGAGCAGTTCTTC.